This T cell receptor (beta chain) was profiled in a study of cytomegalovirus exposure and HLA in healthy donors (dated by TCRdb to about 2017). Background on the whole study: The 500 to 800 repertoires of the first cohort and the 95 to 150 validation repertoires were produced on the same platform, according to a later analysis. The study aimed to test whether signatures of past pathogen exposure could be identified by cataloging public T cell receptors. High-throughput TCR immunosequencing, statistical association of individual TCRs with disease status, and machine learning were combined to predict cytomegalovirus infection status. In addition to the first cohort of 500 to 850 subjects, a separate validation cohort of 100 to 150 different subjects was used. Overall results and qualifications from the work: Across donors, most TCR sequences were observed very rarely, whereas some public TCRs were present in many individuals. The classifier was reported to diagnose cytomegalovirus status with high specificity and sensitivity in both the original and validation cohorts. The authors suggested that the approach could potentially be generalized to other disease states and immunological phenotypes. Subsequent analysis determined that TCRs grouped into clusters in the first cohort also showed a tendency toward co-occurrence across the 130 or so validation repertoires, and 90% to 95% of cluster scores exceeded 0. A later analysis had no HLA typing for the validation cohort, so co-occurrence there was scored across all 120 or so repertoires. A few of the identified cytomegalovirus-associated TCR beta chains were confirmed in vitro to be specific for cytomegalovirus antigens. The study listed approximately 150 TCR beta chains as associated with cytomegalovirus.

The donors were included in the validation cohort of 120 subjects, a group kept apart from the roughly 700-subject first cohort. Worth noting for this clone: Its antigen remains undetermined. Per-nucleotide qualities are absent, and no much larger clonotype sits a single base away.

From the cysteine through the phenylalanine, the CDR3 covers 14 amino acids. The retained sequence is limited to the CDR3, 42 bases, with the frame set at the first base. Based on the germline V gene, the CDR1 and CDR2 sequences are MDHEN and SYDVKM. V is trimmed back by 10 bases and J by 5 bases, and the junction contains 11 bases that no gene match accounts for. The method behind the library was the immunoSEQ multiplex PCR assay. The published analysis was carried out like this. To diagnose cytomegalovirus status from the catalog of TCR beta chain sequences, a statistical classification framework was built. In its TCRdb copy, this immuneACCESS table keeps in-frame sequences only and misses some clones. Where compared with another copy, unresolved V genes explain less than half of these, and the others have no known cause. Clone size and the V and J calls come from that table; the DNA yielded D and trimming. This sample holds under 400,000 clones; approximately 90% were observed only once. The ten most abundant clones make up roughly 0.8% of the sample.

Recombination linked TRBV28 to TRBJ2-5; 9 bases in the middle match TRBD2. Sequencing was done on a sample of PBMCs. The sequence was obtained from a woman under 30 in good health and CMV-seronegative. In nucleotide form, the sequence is TGTGCCACCCGAACCGGGACTAGCCTTGAGACCCAGTACTTC. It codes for CATRTGTSLETQYF. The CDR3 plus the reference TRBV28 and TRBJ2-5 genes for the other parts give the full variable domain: DVKVTQSSRYLVKRTGEKVFLECVQDMDHENMFWYRQDPGLGLRLIYFSYDVKMKEKGDIPEGYSVSREKKERFSLILESASTNQTSMYLCATRTGTSLETQYFGPGTRLLVL.